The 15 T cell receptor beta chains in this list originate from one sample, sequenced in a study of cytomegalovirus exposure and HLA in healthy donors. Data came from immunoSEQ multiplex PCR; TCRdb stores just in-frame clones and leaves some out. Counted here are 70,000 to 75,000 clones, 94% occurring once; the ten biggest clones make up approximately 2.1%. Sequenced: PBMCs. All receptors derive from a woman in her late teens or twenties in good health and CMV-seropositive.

Here the CDR3 reads CATDPKGEGNTEAFF. In DNA form, the CDR3 reads TGTGCCACCGATCCAAAGGGGGAGGGAAACACTGAAGCTTTCTTT. V and J are TRBV6-1 and TRBJ1-1, with a possible D match to TRBD1 (6 bases). V was trimmed by 10 bases and J by 2 bases, leaving 20 bases between them. The CDR3 loop spans 15 amino acids. The germline V gene encodes CDR1 MNHNS and CDR2 SASEGT.

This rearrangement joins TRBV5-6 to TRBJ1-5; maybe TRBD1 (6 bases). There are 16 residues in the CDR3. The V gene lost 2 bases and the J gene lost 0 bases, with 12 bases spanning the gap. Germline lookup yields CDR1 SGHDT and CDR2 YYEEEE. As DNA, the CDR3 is TGTGCCAGCAGCTTTGCGGGGGGCCTTAGCAATCAGCCCCAGCATTTT. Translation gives CASSFAGGLSNQPQHF.

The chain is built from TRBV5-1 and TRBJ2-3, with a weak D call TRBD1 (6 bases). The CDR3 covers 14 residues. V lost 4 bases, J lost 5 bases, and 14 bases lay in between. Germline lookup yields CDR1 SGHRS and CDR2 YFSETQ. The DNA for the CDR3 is TGCGCCAGCAGCCGCACAGGGTTTCAAGATACGCAGTATTTT. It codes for CASSRTGFQDTQYF.

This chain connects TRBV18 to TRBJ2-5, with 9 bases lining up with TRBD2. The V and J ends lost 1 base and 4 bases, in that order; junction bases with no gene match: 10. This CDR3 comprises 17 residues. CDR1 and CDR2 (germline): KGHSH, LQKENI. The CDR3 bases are TGTGCCAGCTCACCACTAGCGGGGGCCGGGACATCAGAGACCCAGTACTTC. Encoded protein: CASSPLAGAGTSETQYF.

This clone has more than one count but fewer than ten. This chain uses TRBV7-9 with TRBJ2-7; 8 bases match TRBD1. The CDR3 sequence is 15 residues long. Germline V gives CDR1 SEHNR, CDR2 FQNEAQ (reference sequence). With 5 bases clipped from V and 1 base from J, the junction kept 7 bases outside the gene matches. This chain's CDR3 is CASSIRTGSSYEQYF. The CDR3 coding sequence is TGTGCCAGCAGCATTAGGACAGGGTCTTCCTACGAGCAGTACTTC.

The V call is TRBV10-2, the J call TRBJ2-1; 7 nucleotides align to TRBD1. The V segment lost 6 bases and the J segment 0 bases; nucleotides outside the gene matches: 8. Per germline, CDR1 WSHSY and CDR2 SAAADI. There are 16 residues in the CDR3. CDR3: CASREGRDSSYNEQFF. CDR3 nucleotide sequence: TGCGCCAGCAGGGAAGGCCGGGACAGCTCCTACAATGAGCAGTTCTTC.

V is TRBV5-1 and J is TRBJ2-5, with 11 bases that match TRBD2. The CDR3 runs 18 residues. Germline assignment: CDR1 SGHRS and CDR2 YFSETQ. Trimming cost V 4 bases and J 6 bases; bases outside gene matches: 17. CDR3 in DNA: TGCGCCAGCAGCCAACCCACGGGTAGCGGGAGGGCCAGCCAGACCCAGTACTTC. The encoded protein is CASSQPTGSGRASQTQYF.

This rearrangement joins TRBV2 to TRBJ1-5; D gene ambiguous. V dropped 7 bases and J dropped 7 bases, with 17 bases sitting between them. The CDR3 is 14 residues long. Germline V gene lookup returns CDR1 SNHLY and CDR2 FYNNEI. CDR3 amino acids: CASNAGREVQPQHF. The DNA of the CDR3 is TGTGCCAGCAACGCCGGTAGGGAGGTCCAGCCCCAGCATTTT.

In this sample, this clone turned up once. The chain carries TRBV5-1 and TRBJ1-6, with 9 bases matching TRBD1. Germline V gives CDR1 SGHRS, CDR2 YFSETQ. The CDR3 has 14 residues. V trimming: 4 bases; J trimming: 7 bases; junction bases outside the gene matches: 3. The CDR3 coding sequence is TGCGCCAGCAGCACCGACAGGGGGAATTCACCCCTCCACTTT. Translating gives CASSTDRGNSPLHF.

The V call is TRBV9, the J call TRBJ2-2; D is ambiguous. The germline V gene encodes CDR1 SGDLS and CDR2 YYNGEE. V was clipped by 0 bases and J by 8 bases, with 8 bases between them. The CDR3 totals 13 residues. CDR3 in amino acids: CASSVEIRGELFF. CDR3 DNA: TGTGCCAGCAGCGTAGAAATCAGGGGGGAGCTGTTTTTT.

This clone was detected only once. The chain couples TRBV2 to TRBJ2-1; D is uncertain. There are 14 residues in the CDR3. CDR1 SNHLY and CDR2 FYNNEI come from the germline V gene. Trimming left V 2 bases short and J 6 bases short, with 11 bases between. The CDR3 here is CASSELRSGNEQFF. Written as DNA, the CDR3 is TGTGCCAGCAGTGAACTTCGGTCCGGCAATGAGCAGTTCTTC.

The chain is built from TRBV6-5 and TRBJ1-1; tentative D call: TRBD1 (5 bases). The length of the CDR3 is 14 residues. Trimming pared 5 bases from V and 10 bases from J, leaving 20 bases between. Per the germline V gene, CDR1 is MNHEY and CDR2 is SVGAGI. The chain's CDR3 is CASSPSGGSYGAFF. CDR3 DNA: TGTGCCAGCAGTCCCTCCGGGGGATCCTATGGAGCTTTCTTT.

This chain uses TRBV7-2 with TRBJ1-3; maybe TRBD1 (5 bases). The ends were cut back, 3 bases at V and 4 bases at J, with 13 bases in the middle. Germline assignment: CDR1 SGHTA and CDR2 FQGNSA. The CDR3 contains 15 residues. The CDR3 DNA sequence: TGTGCCAGCAGCTTGGGACTTCCTCGGGGAAACACCATATATTTT. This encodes CASSLGLPRGNTIYF.

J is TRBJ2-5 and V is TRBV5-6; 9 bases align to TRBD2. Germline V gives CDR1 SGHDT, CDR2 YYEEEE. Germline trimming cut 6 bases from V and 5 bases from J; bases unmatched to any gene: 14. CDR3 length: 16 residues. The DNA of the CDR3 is TGTGCCAGCACCTCTGGGGTGTTAGCGGGGGTTGAGACCCAGTACTTC. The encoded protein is CASTSGVLAGVETQYF.

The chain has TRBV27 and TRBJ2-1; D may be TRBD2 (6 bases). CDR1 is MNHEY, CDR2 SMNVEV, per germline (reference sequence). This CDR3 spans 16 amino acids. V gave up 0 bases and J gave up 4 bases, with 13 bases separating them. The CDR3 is CASSLSGGRGYNEQFF. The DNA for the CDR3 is TGTGCCAGCAGTTTATCTGGAGGGAGAGGATACAATGAGCAGTTCTTC.